The clone carrying this T cell receptor (beta chain) has a count of ten or more. Antigen unknown. CDR3 regions were amplified by Arm-PCR using iRepertoire HTBI primers to build TCR beta libraries. TCRdb used MiXCR to reprocess the multiplex PCR reads, holding one entry per CDR3 protein. The data hold approximately 490,000 distinct CDR3 sequences, with around 15% observed a single time. The data derive from a study of regulatory T cells in long-lasting Graves disease. Study-level background: Antithyroid drug intake by newly diagnosed Graves' patients had lasted under 3 months.

Study observations and caveats: Under persistent disease, TRBV28, TRBJ1-2 and TRBJ2-5 were used preferentially.

The CDR3 contains 13 residues. Germline assignment: CDR1 MNHEY and CDR2 SMNVEV (reference sequence). V was clipped by 6 bases and J by 7 bases, with 15 bases between them. Time point meaning: newly diagnosed GD, antithyroid drugs for less than 3 months. RNA isolated from PBMCs was used to make the TCR library. The same data also contributed to another study, on T cells in Graves' hyperthyroidism and ophthalmopathy. That report adds: Uncontrolled infection, other autoimmune disease, pregnancy or lactation led to exclusion. Initially, a first-round RT-PCR of the TCR CDR3 employed the HTBI primer set.

Sequences were derived from peripheral blood mononuclear cells (PBMCs), sampled at new diagnosis, from a patient treated with antithyroid drugs. The source of this sequence is a man aged 35 to 55 with Graves disease. The V call is TRBV27, the J call TRBJ1-2; D is perhaps TRBD1 (6 bases). The CDR3 protein is CASSPRGGRGYTF. The CDR3 nucleotides are TGTGCCAGCAGCCCCCGGGGGGGCCGTGGCTACACCTTC.